What follows is one T cell receptor beta chain and its context. No antigen is known for it. One end of the junction does not line up with germline, which may come from a read error. The data stem from a study of tumor-infiltrating lymphocytes in primary liver carcinoma. cDNA specific to TCR beta was made from around 530 ng of total RNA, with a constant-region primer employed for priming. Libraries of TCR beta came from three nested multiplex PCR rounds with slightly modified ARM-PCR. Primers for the first two PCR rounds were TRBV1-TRBV30 forward primers and a C-beta reverse primer (around 11 cycles per round). TCRdb re-analysed the multiplex PCR reads in MiXCR, keeping a single row per CDR3 protein. Here the sample spans 100,000 or so distinct CDR3 sequences, around two thirds being singletons. Points from the study as a whole: A significantly higher top-250-clone fraction was recorded for tumors than for blood (p = 0.039). Overlap between tumor regions exceeded overlap of tumor with adjacent tissue or blood.

This CDR3 contains 12 residues. CDR1 is SGHNT, CDR2 YENEEA, per germline. For each extraction, RNA and DNA were obtained together from approximately 20-30 mg of unsorted bulk tissue. Five distinct regions per tumor were sampled. The gene calls are TRBV11-3 and TRBJ1-2; D ambiguous. The receptor comes from a woman aged 55-70 years with primary liver carcinoma and hepatitis B virus infection. Sequenced sample: liver tumor tissue from sampling region 5. Noted subset: tumor region T5, tumor centre. In DNA, the CDR3 is TGTGACTGCAGCCCAACTACAGCGGCTATATACTTC. It encodes CDCSPTTAAIYF.